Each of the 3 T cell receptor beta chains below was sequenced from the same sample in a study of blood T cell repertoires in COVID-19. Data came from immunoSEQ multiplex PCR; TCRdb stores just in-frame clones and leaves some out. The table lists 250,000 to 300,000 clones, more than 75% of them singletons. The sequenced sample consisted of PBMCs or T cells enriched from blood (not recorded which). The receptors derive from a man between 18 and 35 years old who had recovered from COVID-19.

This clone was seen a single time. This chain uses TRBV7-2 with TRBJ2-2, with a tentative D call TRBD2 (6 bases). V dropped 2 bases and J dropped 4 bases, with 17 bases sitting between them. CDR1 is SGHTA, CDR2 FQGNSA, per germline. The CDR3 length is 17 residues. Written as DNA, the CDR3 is TGTGCCAGCAGCTTAAAGGGAATGGTCGGGAGCACCGGGGAGCTGTTTTTT. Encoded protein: CASSLKGMVGSTGELFF. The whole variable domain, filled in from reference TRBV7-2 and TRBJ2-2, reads GAGVSQSPSNKVTEKGKDVELRCDPISGHTALYWYRQSLGQGLEFLIYFQGNSAPDKSGLPSDRFSAERTGGSVSTLTIQRTQQEDSAVYLCASSLKGMVGSTGELFFGEGSRLTVL.

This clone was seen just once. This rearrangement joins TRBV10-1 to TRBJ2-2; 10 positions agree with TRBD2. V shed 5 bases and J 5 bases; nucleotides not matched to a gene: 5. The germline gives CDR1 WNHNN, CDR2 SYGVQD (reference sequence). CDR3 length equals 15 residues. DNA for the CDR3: TGCGCCAGCAGTTCCCTGGGACTAGCGACCGGGGAGCTGTTTTTT. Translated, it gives CASSSLGLATGELFF.

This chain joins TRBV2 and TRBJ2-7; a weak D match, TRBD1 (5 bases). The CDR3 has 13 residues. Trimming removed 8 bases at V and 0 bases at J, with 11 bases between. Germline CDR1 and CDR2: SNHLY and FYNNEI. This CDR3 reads CASSRQGSYEQYF. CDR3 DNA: TGTGCCAGCTCCAGGCAGGGCTCCTACGAGCAGTACTTC.